The rows below give T cell receptor beta chains drawn from one sample of a study of cytomegalovirus exposure and HLA in healthy donors. TCRdb's copy holds only in-frame clones and misses some; the assay was immunoSEQ multiplex PCR. The data contain about 160,000 clones, 70% to 75% of them seen just once; the ten biggest clones take up about 4.3%. Sequenced: PBMCs. Receptors were obtained from a man aged 18 to 30 in good health and CMV-seropositive. The CDR3 runs from the conserved cysteine through the conserved F or W. A D gene is named only where the DNA matches it firmly. Clone size appears in some rows only: once, few, many, or a class for an expanded clone.

TRBV5-4,TRBJ2-3,NA,NA,CASSLKGQAPDTQYF,TGTGCCAGCAGCTTAAAAGGACAAGCCCCAGATACGCAGTATTTT
TRBV7-2,TRBJ1-3,NA,NA,CASSLGPTGSGNTIYF,TGTGCCAGCAGCTTAGGGCCTACAGGGTCTGGAAACACCATATATTTT
TRBV15,TRBJ2-1,NA,NA,CATSRLGGYNEQFF,TGTGCCACCAGTCGGCTAGGAGGCTACAATGAGCAGTTCTTC
TRBV29-1,TRBJ1-5,NA,NA,CSVEDRGQPQHF,TGCAGCGTTGAAGATCGAGGGCAGCCCCAGCATTTT
TRBV9,TRBJ2-1,NA,once,CASSSSSEGTRLNNEQFF,TGTGCCAGCAGCTCATCATCAGAGGGGACAAGGCTTAACAATGAGCAGTTCTTC
TRBV5-6,TRBJ2-2,NA,NA,CASSLGGPSVNAGELFF,TGTGCCAGCAGCTTGGGGGGGCCAAGCGTGAACGCCGGGGAGCTGTTTTTT
TRBV12-5,TRBJ2-6,TRBD1,NA,CASGLVLTGRGLSGANVLTF,TGTGCTAGTGGTTTGGTACTCACCGGCAGGGGGTTGTCTGGGGCCAACGTCCTGACTTTC
TRBV2,TRBJ1-1,NA,NA,CASSAQENTEAFF,TGTGCCAGCAGCGCTCAGGAAAACACTGAAGCTTTCTTT
TRBV5-4,TRBJ1-1,TRBD1,NA,CASSSQGDGIEAFF,TGTGCCAGCAGCTCACAGGGGGATGGGATTGAAGCTTTCTTT
TRBV7-3,TRBJ1-1,TRBD1,NA,CASSVGQGGTEAFF,TGTGCCAGCAGCGTGGGACAGGGAGGGACTGAAGCTTTCTTT
TRBV5-4,TRBJ2-5,NA,NA,CASSLGLLQETQYF,TGTGCCAGCAGCTTGGGCCTACTGCAAGAGACCCAGTACTTC
TRBV9,TRBJ2-3,NA,few,CASSARGFTDTQYF,TGTGCCAGCAGCGCCAGGGGTTTTACAGATACGCAGTATTTT
TRBV7-9,TRBJ1-1,NA,NA,CASSSGGQPTEAFF,TGTGCCAGCAGCTCAGGCGGACAACCCACTGAAGCTTTCTTT
TRBV11-3,TRBJ2-1,NA,NA,CASSFWQYFNLSYNEQFF,TGTGCCAGCAGCTTTTGGCAGTATTTCAACCTTTCATACAATGAGCAGTTCTTC
TRBV6-1,TRBJ1-1,NA,once,CASSEAGSGSWGGTEAFF,TGTGCCAGCAGTGAAGCCGGATCAGGGTCCTGGGGGGGAACTGAAGCTTTCTTT
TRBV2,TRBJ2-4,NA,NA,CASSDRVAKNIQYF,TGTGCCAGCAGTGATCGAGTAGCCAAAAACATTCAGTACTTC
TRBV4-1,TRBJ1-2,TRBD1,NA,CASSQEGPGGLNYGGYTF,TGCGCCAGCAGCCAAGAAGGGCCAGGGGGTCTTAACTATGGAGGCTACACCTTC
TRBV7-2,TRBJ2-2,TRBD2,NA,CASSYGLAGGAGELFF,TGTGCCAGCAGCTACGGACTAGCGGGAGGGGCGGGGGAGCTGTTTTTT
TRBV29-1,TRBJ2-3,TRBD2,NA,CSVDSVLANGDTQYF,TGCAGCGTTGACTCCGTACTAGCGAACGGAGATACGCAGTATTTT
TRBV2,TRBJ2-3,TRBD2,NA,CASSLRGGYRSTDTQYF,TGTGCCAGCAGCCTCCGGGGGGGATACCGTAGCACAGATACGCAGTATTTT
TRBV7-2,TRBJ1-1,TRBD1,few,CASSRTGRTEAFF,TGTGCCAGCAGCCGGACAGGGCGGACTGAAGCTTTCTTT
TRBV11-2,TRBJ1-2,NA,NA,CASSLSVRNYGYTF,TGTGCCAGCAGCTTAAGCGTTCGGAACTATGGCTACACCTTC
TRBV5-6,TRBJ2-5,TRBD2,NA,CASSLMRLAGGPGETQYF,TGTGCCAGCAGCTTGATGAGACTAGCGGGAGGGCCAGGGGAGACCCAGTACTTC
TRBV27,TRBJ1-5,NA,few,CASSPQSSGALNQPQHF,TGTGCCAGCAGTCCACAATCCTCAGGGGCCCTCAATCAGCCCCAGCATTTT
TRBV7-8,TRBJ1-1,NA,NA,CASSSFGQNTEAFF,TGTGCCAGCAGCTCGTTCGGACAGAACACTGAAGCTTTCTTT
TRBV21-1,TRBJ1-6,NA,NA,CASSKALGRTGEGNSPLHF,TGTGCCAGCAGCAAAGCGCTTGGACGGACAGGGGAGGGCAATTCACCCCTCCACTTT
TRBV5-6,TRBJ2-3,NA,once,CASSLQQGYKNTQYF,TGTGCCAGCAGCTTGCAACAGGGATATAAGAATACGCAGTATTTT